This T cell receptor beta chain was documented in a study of T cell repertoires in cytomegalovirus infection. About the research overall: It was the public TCR beta signatures that indicated both CMV infection and matching HLA type.

This clonotype was found many times. What it binds is unknown. At one end, the junction sequence differs from germline, possibly due to a read error. TCRdb itself ran the reads through MiXCR, one entry per CDR3 protein. This table holds nearly 650,000 distinct CDR3 sequences, roughly a quarter found once. The CDR3 spans 14 residues. CDR1 and CDR2 (germline): SEHNR, FQNEAQ (reference sequence). Study-wide findings and caveats: Cumulative public TCR beta family frequency identified CMV carriers with the relevant HLA. CMV-specific TCR beta clonotypes restricted by HLA-C dominated the ex vivo response.

The genes are TRBV7-9 and TRBJ2-1; 14 positions match TRBD2. The receptor was derived from a human donor in good health (CMV status not recorded). Some clones in this sample may be carry-over from other donors' samples. The sequenced sample was CD8+ T cells from PBMCs. The CDR3 sequence: CASSPGTSGGPLLF. The CDR3 coding sequence is TGTGCCAGCAGCCCCGGGACTAGCGGGGGTCCTCTGCTCTTC. Complete variable domain (other parts from reference TRBV7-9 and TRBJ2-1): DTGVSQNPRHKITKRGQNVTFRCDPISEHNRLYWYRQTLGQGPEFLTYFQNEAQLEKSRLLSDRFSAERPKGSFSTLEIQRTEQGDSAMYLCASSPGTSGGPLLFGPGTRLTVL.